Sequencing of this T cell receptor beta chain was carried out in a study of spatial heterogeneity in lung cancer. Findings and caveats of the study: Intratumoral expanded alpha and beta TCR counts were found to track tumor mutation counts.

This clonotype was observed at least ten times. As yet, its antigen is unknown. TCRdb reprocessed the 5' RACE reads with MiXCR, giving one entry per CDR3 protein. The sample includes 600 to 650 distinct CDR3 sequences, approximately 8.9% of them seen just once. The CDR3 is 16 amino acids. Germline CDR1 LGHNA, CDR2 YNFKEQ. V shed 2 bases, J shed 2 bases, and the junction held 7 bases outside the gene matches. Time point noted: sample taken at primary tumor resection. The gene calls are TRBV4-2 and TRBJ2-5; 8 bases match TRBD2. The sequences come from lung tumor tissue, collected at surgery. This TCR came from a male donor with early-stage non-small cell lung cancer. CDR3 sequence reads: CASSQMAAGGQETQYF. The CDR3 bases are TGTGCCAGCAGCCAAATGGCGGCGGGGGGTCAAGAGACCCAGTACTTC.